This note documents a single T cell receptor (beta chain) sequence. The target antigen is unknown. Produced via immunoSEQ multiplex PCR; TCRdb's table is partial and in-frame only. The sample carries around 60,000 clones, roughly 89% recorded once. Germline V gene lookup returns CDR1 MNHEY and CDR2 SMNVEV (reference sequence). V trimming: 9 bases; J trimming: 6 bases; junction bases outside the gene matches: 4. This CDR3 contains 11 residues. This record comes from a study of OX40 agonist ivuxolimab in advanced cancers. About the study: Treatment received earlier with anti-PD-1, anti-PD-L1 or anti-CTLA-4 agents was allowed, and 40% had some. Study-wide findings and caveats: Compared with CD4+, CD8+ T cells on average had more expanded clones.

This material consisted of CD4+ or CD8+ T cells sorted from blood, taken in a trial of the OX40 agonist ivuxolimab. The chain carries TRBV27 and TRBJ1-1; 7 bases agree with TRBD1. The sequence was obtained from an adult with an advanced solid tumor such as melanoma, head and neck, liver or kidney cancer. The CDR3 loop is CASITGAEAFF. The CDR3 nucleotides read TGTGCCAGTATTACAGGGGCTGAAGCTTTCTTT.